Below, 19 T cell receptor beta chains from the same sample are listed, as sequenced in a study of T cell changes during pregnancy in multiple sclerosis. Profiled with immunoSEQ multiplex PCR; TCRdb holds only in-frame clones, not every one. Among 30,000 to 45,000 clones listed, approximately 90% were seen once. Sample: CD8+ T cells from peripheral blood mononuclear cells, taken before pregnancy. All receptors derive from a female donor with multiple sclerosis, enrolled in a pregnancy study.

This clone was picked up one time. The chain uses TRBV27 and TRBJ2-2; the match to TRBD1 covers 11 bases. The trim removed 3 bases at V and 10 bases at J, leaving 7 bases unmatched. Germline assignment: CDR1 MNHEY and CDR2 SMNVEV (reference sequence). The CDR3 totals 15 residues. The CDR3 nucleotides read TGTGCCAGCAGTTTTCGGGACAGGGGGGGTCCGGAGCTGTTTTTT. Amino acid sequence: CASSFRDRGGPELFF.

This rearrangement joins TRBV7-5 to TRBJ2-3; the listed D gene, TRBD2, was not tested against the DNA. TRBV7-5 is shown as a pseudogene. The CDR3 has 14 residues. CDR3 in amino acids: CVRSLVPSTDTQYF. CDR3 coding DNA: TGTGTCAGAAGCTTAGTTCCGAGCACAGATACGCAGTATTTT.

The CDR3 nucleotides are TGTGCCAGCAGACAGGGGTCCTATGGCTACACCTTC. It translates to CASRQGSYGYTF. The chain carries TRBV27 and TRBJ1-2, with 7 bases that match TRBD1. The V segment lost 6 bases and the J segment 4 bases; nucleotides outside the gene matches: 2. The germline V gene has CDR1 MNHEY and CDR2 SMNVEV (reference sequence). CDR3 size: 12 residues.

The chain combines TRBV29-1 with TRBJ2-7, with 8 bases fitting TRBD2. V gave up 0 bases and J gave up 0 bases; unmatched junction bases: 1. This CDR3 has 14 residues. CDR1 and CDR2 (germline): SQVTM, ANQGSEA. This CDR3 reads CSVEEGTSSYEQYF. Written as DNA, the CDR3 is TGCAGCGTTGAAGAAGGGACTAGCTCCTACGAGCAGTACTTC.

This chain links TRBV25-1 with TRBJ2-7; 11 positions agree with TRBD1. The trim removed 5 bases at V and 8 bases at J, leaving 8 bases unmatched. The CDR3 sequence is 14 residues long. Per germline, CDR1 MGHDK and CDR2 SYGVNS. The CDR3 spells CASSYGGQGAKQYF. The CDR3 coding sequence is TGTGCCAGCAGTTACGGTGGACAGGGGGCCAAGCAGTACTTC.

The V gene is TRBV6-5, the J gene TRBJ1-1; D is possibly TRBD1 (6 bases). Germline V gene sequence: CDR1 MNHEY, CDR2 SVGAGI. Trimming stripped 6 bases from V and 4 bases from J, with 18 bases between. CDR3 length: 15 amino acids. CDR3 in DNA: TGTGCCAGCAGGCCACAGGGATCGGGGAGCACTGAAGCTTTCTTT. Translating it yields CASRPQGSGSTEAFF.

This chain uses TRBV30 with TRBJ2-1, with TRBD2 matching over 12 bases. The CDR3 covers 16 residues. Germline V gene sequence: CDR1 GTSNPN, CDR2 SVGIG (reference sequence). The junction had 8 bases not matched to a gene; V was cut back by 1 base and J by 7 bases. In DNA, the CDR3 is TGTGCCTGGAGTGGGCCTAGCGGGAGGGCGAGGAATGAGCAGTTCTTC. This sequence encodes CAWSGPSGRARNEQFF.

The V and J genes are TRBV25-1 and TRBJ2-2, with 11 bases aligning to TRBD1. Germline CDR1 reads MGHDK; CDR2 reads SYGVNS. After removal of 4 bases from V and 7 bases from J, the junction contained 8 bases not matched to a gene. The CDR3 contains 16 residues. CDR3 coding DNA: TGTGCCAGCAGTGGCCCCGGGACAGGGGGTGACGGGGAGCTGTTTTTT. Translation gives CASSGPGTGGDGELFF. Supplemented by reference TRBV25-1 and TRBJ2-2, the full variable domain reads EADIYQTPRYLVIGTGKKITLECSQTMGHDKMYWYQQDPGMELHLIHYSYGVNSTEKGDLSSESTVSRIRTEHFPLTLESARPSHTSQYLCASSGPGTGGDGELFFGEGSRLTVL.

The chain uses TRBV7-9 and TRBJ2-1; D remains unclear. From germline, CDR1 is SEHNR and CDR2 FQNEAQ (reference sequence). The V end was cut by 1 base, the J end by 8 bases, with 6 bases between. This CDR3 region has 12 residues. This CDR3 is CASSLDGDEQFF. CDR3 sequence (DNA): TGTGCCAGCAGCTTAGATGGAGATGAGCAGTTCTTC. Complete variable domain (other parts from reference TRBV7-9 and TRBJ2-1): DTGVSQNPRHKITKRGQNVTFRCDPISEHNRLYWYRQTLGQGPEFLTYFQNEAQLEKSRLLSDRFSAERPKGSFSTLEIQRTEQGDSAMYLCASSLDGDEQFFGPGTRLTVL.

V and J are TRBV7-9 and TRBJ1-4; 8 bases map to TRBD1. This CDR3 comprises 14 residues. Germline loops: CDR1 SEHNR, CDR2 FQNEAQ (reference sequence). Unmatched junction bases numbered 6, after V lost 5 bases and J lost 7 bases. The CDR3 nucleotides read TGTGCCAGCAGCGCGGACAGGGAGGGTGAAAAACTGTTTTTT. As protein: CASSADREGEKLFF.

V and J are TRBV6-5 and TRBJ1-2; no reliable D call. The germline CDR1 and CDR2 sequences are MNHEY and SVGAGI. V lost 4 bases, J lost 3 bases, and 9 bases lay in between. This CDR3 comprises 13 residues. CDR3 nucleotides: TGTGCCAGCAGTTCCACAAACCACTATGGCTACACCTTC. Translating it yields CASSSTNHYGYTF.

The chain employs TRBV6-1 and TRBJ1-6, with unresolved D. Trimming took 0 bases from V and 7 from J, leaving 10 bases between them. The length of the CDR3 is 15 residues. Germline lookup yields CDR1 MNHNS and CDR2 SASEGT. CDR3 loop: CASSEAVEGNSPLHF. As DNA, the CDR3 is TGTGCCAGCAGTGAAGCGGTGGAGGGAAATTCACCCCTCCACTTT.

This chain connects TRBV6-5 to TRBJ2-1; D is possibly TRBD2 (6 bases). Between the trimmed V and J ends, which lost 6 bases and 1 base, there was a span of 13 bases. The germline V gene encodes CDR1 MNHEY and CDR2 SVGAGI. The CDR3 has 15 residues. CDR3 DNA sequence: TGTGCCAGCAGCTCCGGGGGATATTCCTACAATGAGCAGTTCTTC. Protein: CASSSGGYSYNEQFF.

The chain is built from TRBV5-1 and TRBJ2-7, with TRBD1 matching 9 bases. Germline assignment: CDR1 SGHRS and CDR2 YFSETQ. CDR3 length: 14 residues. V lost 4 bases, J lost 7 bases, and 9 bases stayed unmatched. The CDR3 spells CASSPPGQGEEQYF. The CDR3 coding sequence is TGCGCCAGCAGCCCACCGGGACAGGGTGAAGAGCAGTACTTC.

Within the sample, this clone is medium-sized. This chain connects TRBV27 to TRBJ2-5; the match to TRBD2 covers 10 bases. The CDR3 covers 14 residues. V shed 5 bases, J shed 7 bases, and the junction held 7 bases outside the gene matches. Germline V CDR1 and CDR2: MNHEY, SMNVEV (reference sequence). CDR3 coding DNA: TGTGCCAGCAGTAGGACTAGCGGAGAGGGGACCCAGTACTTC. This translates into CASSRTSGEGTQYF.

This chain connects TRBV5-1 to TRBJ2-7; 7 bases line up with TRBD1. CDR3 length: 14 residues. CDR1 and CDR2 (germline): SGHRS, YFSETQ. The ends lost 0 bases at V and 3 bases at J; junction bases unmatched: 3. The CDR3 loop is CASSLDRGNYEQYF. The CDR3 DNA reads as TGCGCCAGCAGCTTGGACAGGGGAAACTACGAGCAGTACTTC.

The chain employs TRBV5-1 and TRBJ2-7; perhaps TRBD2 as D (5 bases). Trimming pared 4 bases from V and 3 bases from J, leaving 5 bases between. This CDR3 has 11 residues. The V gene's germline CDR1 is SGHRS and CDR2 YFSETQ. This CDR3 reads CASSEGYEQYF. The DNA for the CDR3 is TGCGCCAGCAGCGAGGGCTACGAGCAGTACTTC.

This chain joins TRBV27 and TRBJ2-7; D might be TRBD1 (5 bases). Trimming removed 0 bases from V and 0 bases from J, with 12 bases in between. The germline gives CDR1 MNHEY, CDR2 SMNVEV (reference sequence). The CDR3 contains 16 residues. The CDR3 spells CASSLSSGIVSYEQYF. CDR3 nucleotide sequence: TGTGCCAGCAGTTTATCGTCAGGGATTGTCTCCTACGAGCAGTACTTC.

The J gene is TRBJ2-1, the V gene TRBV30, with TRBD1 as a possible D gene (6 bases). V lost 4 bases, J lost 9 bases, and 13 bases lay in between. This CDR3 comprises 12 residues. Germline V CDR1 and CDR2: GTSNPN, SVGIG (reference sequence). For the CDR3, the DNA is TGTGCCTGGATTCGACAGGAGGTTGAGCAGTTCTTC. Translated, it gives CAWIRQEVEQFF.